This entry is about one T cell receptor (beta chain). The antigen remains undetermined. The sample is drawn from a study of T cell responses to AZD1222 COVID-19 vaccine. Findings and limits, study-wide: The study found vaccine-associated CD4 TCRs spanning spike, dominant at 160-218 and 743-854.

Trimming removed 10 bases from V and 5 bases from J; junction bases left unmatched: 10. This CDR3 is built from 13 residues. Germline V lookup: CDR1 KGHSH, CDR2 LQKENI. Here immunoSEQ multiplex PCR was the method, and the copy in TCRdb shows in-frame clones only, minus some. The sample includes roughly 80,000 clones, 88% of them seen just once. The chain is built from TRBV18 and TRBJ2-5, with 7 bases matching TRBD1. This receptor was obtained from an adult in good health. Specimen: peripheral blood, collected on day 0 of MenACWY control vaccination. The DNA of the CDR3 is TGTGCCACCCAAAGGGGGCTCGGGGAGACCCAGTACTTC. Translating it yields CATQRGLGETQYF.